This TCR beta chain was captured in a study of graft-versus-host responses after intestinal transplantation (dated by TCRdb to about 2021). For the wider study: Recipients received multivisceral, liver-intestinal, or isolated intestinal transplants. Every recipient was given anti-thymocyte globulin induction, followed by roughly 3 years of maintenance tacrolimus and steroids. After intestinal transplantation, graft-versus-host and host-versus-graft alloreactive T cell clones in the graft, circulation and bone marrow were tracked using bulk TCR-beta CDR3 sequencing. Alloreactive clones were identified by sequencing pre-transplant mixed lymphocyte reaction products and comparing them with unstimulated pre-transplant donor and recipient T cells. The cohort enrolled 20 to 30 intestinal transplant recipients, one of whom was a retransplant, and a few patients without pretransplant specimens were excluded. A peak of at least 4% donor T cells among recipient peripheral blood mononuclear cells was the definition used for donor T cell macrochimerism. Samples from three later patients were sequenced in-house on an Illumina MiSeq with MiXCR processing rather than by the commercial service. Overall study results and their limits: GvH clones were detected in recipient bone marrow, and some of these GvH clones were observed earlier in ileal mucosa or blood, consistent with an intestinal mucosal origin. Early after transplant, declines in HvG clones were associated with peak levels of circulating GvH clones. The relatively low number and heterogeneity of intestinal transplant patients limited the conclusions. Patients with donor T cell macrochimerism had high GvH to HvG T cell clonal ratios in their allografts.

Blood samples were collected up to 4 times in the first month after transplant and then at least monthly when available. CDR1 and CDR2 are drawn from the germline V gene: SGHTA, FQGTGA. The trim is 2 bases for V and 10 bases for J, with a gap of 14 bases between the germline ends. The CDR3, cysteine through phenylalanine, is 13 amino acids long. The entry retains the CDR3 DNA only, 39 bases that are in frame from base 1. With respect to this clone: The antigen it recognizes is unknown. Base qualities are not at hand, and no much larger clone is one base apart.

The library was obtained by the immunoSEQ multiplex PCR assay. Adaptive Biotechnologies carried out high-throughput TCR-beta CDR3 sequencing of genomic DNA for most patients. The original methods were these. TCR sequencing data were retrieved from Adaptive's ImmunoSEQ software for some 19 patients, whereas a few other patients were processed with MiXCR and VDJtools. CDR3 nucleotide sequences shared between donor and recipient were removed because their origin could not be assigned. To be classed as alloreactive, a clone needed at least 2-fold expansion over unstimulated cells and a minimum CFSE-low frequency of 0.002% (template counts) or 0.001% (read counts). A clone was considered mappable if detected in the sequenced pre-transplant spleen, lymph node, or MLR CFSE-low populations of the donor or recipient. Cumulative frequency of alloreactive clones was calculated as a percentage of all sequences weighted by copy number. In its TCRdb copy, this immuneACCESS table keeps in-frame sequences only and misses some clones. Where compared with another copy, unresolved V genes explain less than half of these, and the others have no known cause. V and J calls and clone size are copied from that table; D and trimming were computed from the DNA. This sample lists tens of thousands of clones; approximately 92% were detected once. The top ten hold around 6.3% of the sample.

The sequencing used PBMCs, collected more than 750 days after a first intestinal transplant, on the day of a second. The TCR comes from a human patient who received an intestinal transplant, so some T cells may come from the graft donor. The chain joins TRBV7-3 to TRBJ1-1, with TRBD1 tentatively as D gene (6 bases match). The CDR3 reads CASSLSQGRRAFF. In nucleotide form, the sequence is TGTGCCAGCAGCTTATCTCAGGGGAGGAGAGCTTTCTTT.